A selection of T cell receptor beta chains follows, all from one sample in a study of beta chain features in type 1 diabetes. TCRdb's table, derived via immunoSEQ multiplex PCR, lists solely in-frame clones and lacks some. The data show about 42,000 clones, about half seen once. Specimen: stem cell memory CD4+ T cells from blood. The receptors here all came from a woman aged 25-40 years in good health. The CDR3 runs from the conserved cysteine through the conserved F or W. D genes are given only for firm matches. The size entry is marked missing in some rows and otherwise reads once, few, many or a size class.

V: TRBV2; size: NA; D: TRBD2; J: TRBJ2-1; CDR3: CASSVQAGLAGDNEQFF; DNA: TGTGCCAGCAGTGTCCAGGCGGGCCTAGCGGGAGACAATGAGCAGTTCTTC
V: TRBV7-9; size: NA; D: TRBD1; J: TRBJ1-1; CDR3: CASTGQANTEAFF; DNA: TGTGCCAGCACCGGACAGGCGAACACTGAAGCTTTCTTT
V: TRBV29-1; size: NA; D: TRBD1; J: TRBJ2-7; CDR3: CSVAGTGLTSYEQYF; DNA: TGCAGCGTCGCTGGGACAGGATTAACCTCCTACGAGCAGTACTTC
V: TRBV6-5; size: NA; D: NA; J: TRBJ2-1; CDR3: CASSPRGREQFF; DNA: TGTGCCAGCAGCCCCAGGGGCCGTGAGCAGTTCTTC
V: TRBV4-3; size: NA; D: NA; J: TRBJ1-4; CDR3: CASSQGETGTNEKLFF; DNA: TGCGCCAGCAGTCAAGGGGAGACAGGAACTAATGAAAAACTGTTTTTT
V: TRBV7-8; size: few; D: TRBD1; J: TRBJ2-3; CDR3: CASSATRTGGTDTQYF; DNA: TGTGCCAGCAGCGCAACTCGGACAGGGGGGACAGATACGCAGTATTTT
V: TRBV14; size: NA; D: NA; J: TRBJ1-1; CDR3: CASSLRQENTEAFF; DNA: TGTGCCAGCAGCCTAAGACAGGAGAACACTGAAGCTTTCTTT
V: TRBV4-3; size: NA; D: NA; J: TRBJ2-3; CDR3: CASSQDKGADTQYF; DNA: TGCGCCAGCAGCCAAGATAAAGGGGCAGATACGCAGTATTTT
V: TRBV11-2; size: NA; D: TRBD1; J: TRBJ2-3; CDR3: CASSLAAGGADTQYF; DNA: TGTGCCAGCAGCTTAGCGGCAGGGGGAGCTGATACGCAGTATTTT
V: TRBV30; size: NA; D: NA; J: TRBJ2-2; CDR3: CAWTSGITGELFF; DNA: TGTGCCTGGACCTCAGGGATTACCGGGGAGCTGTTTTTT
V: TRBV2; size: NA; D: NA; J: TRBJ2-7; CDR3: CASSGGIRSSYEQYF; DNA: TGTGCCAGCAGTGGCGGGATTCGAAGCTCCTACGAGCAGTACTTC
V: TRBV5-1; size: few; D: NA; J: TRBJ2-7; CDR3: CASEQVFPSEQYF; DNA: TGCGCCAGCGAACAGGTCTTTCCGAGCGAGCAGTACTTC
V: TRBV6-5; size: NA; D: TRBD2; J: TRBJ2-5; CDR3: CASSYGLAGETQYF; DNA: TGTGCCAGCAGTTACGGACTAGCGGGAGAGACCCAGTACTTC
V: TRBV7-9; size: NA; D: NA; J: TRBJ1-2; CDR3: CASSLESALIYGYTF; DNA: TGTGCCAGCAGCTTAGAATCAGCGCTAATCTATGGCTACACCTTC
V: TRBV5-6; size: NA; D: NA; J: TRBJ2-6; CDR3: CASSKLQGSGANVLTF; DNA: TGTGCCAGCAGCAAACTCCAGGGCTCTGGGGCCAACGTCCTGACTTTC
V: TRBV18; size: few; D: NA; J: TRBJ1-1; CDR3: CASSPVANTEAFF; DNA: TGTGCCAGCTCACCGGTGGCGAACACTGAAGCTTTCTTT
V: TRBV6-1; size: NA; D: NA; J: TRBJ2-7; CDR3: CASSESSGAVYEQYF; DNA: TGTGCCAGCAGTGAAAGTTCTGGGGCGGTCTACGAGCAGTACTTC
V: TRBV18; size: NA; D: NA; J: TRBJ2-1; CDR3: CASSAQGYNEQFF; DNA: TGTGCCAGCTCAGCCCAGGGATACAATGAGCAGTTCTTC
V: TRBV5-4; size: NA; D: TRBD2; J: TRBJ2-1; CDR3: CASSGTSGIYNEQFF; DNA: TGTGCCAGCAGCGGTACTAGCGGGATCTACAATGAGCAGTTCTTC
V: TRBV18; size: NA; D: NA; J: TRBJ2-1; CDR3: CASSPGGGEQFF; DNA: TGTGCCAGCTCACCGGGGGGTGGTGAGCAGTTCTTC
V: TRBV5-1; size: NA; D: TRBD1; J: TRBJ2-5; CDR3: CASSLTGEETQYF; DNA: TGCGCCAGCAGCTTAACAGGGGAGGAGACCCAGTACTTC
V: TRBV5-6; size: few; D: NA; J: TRBJ2-4; CDR3: CASSRRGLAKNIQYF; DNA: TGTGCCAGCAGCCGCAGGGGCCTAGCCAAAAACATTCAGTACTTC
V: TRBV7-3; size: NA; D: TRBD2; J: TRBJ2-1; CDR3: CASSPRIPGLVHNEQFF; DNA: TGTGCCAGCAGCCCCCGCATCCCGGGACTAGTACACAATGAGCAGTTCTTC
V: TRBV4-3; size: NA; D: NA; J: TRBJ2-1; CDR3: CASSQDRQSSSYNEQFF; DNA: TGCGCCAGCAGCCAAGATCGACAGAGCAGCTCCTACAATGAGCAGTTCTTC
V: TRBV28; size: NA; D: TRBD2; J: TRBJ2-1; CDR3: CASRALRTSAYNEQFF; DNA: TGTGCCAGCAGGGCCCTTCGGACTAGCGCCTACAATGAGCAGTTCTTC
V: TRBV28; size: NA; D: TRBD2; J: TRBJ2-1; CDR3: CASSRDYNSYNEQFF; DNA: TGTGCCAGCAGTCGGGACTACAACTCCTACAATGAGCAGTTCTTC
V: TRBV7-9; size: NA; D: NA; J: TRBJ2-7; CDR3: CASSSWEGESYEQYF; DNA: TGTGCCAGCAGCTCGTGGGAGGGGGAGTCCTACGAGCAGTACTTC
V: TRBV28; size: once; D: NA; J: TRBJ2-1; CDR3: CASISGSPYNEQFF; DNA: TGTGCCAGCATTTCGGGGAGTCCCTACAATGAGCAGTTCTTC
V: TRBV14; size: NA; D: NA; J: TRBJ2-1; CDR3: CASSQGVATYNEQFF; DNA: TGTGCCAGCAGCCAAGGGGTAGCGACGTACAATGAGCAGTTCTTC
V: TRBV28; size: NA; D: TRBD1; J: TRBJ2-7; CDR3: CASSLTGGRHEQYF; DNA: TGTGCCAGCAGTCTGACAGGGGGAAGGCACGAGCAGTACTTC
V: TRBV7-2; size: many; D: NA; J: TRBJ2-7; CDR3: CASSLARYEQYF; DNA: TGTGCCAGCAGCTTAGCCCGGTACGAGCAGTACTTC